The TCR beta chain under discussion was sequenced for a study of T-cell reconstitution after alpha-beta-depleted transplantation in children. Overall study results and limits: Elevated TCRbeta diversity at day 60 was traced, in some patients, to surviving recipient T cells and thymic progenitors. Expanded graft clones, several hundred of them, were reportedly the source of alpha-beta T cells about two months after transplant. T cells produced anew were the main source of T-cell counts and diversity one year after transplant.

This clonotype was observed at least ten times. Its antigen is currently unknown. This CDR3 has 15 amino acids. Germline CDR1 SGHTA, CDR2 FQGNSA. Deletions cut 4 bases from V and 3 bases from J, with 15 bases between. Unique molecular identifiers tagged the TCRbeta library. TCRdb reanalysed the PCR reads using MiXCR and keeps one entry per CDR3 protein. The profile shows roughly 120,000 distinct CDR3 sequences, 23% of them singletons. The chain carries TRBV7-2 and TRBJ2-5; tentative D call: TRBD1 (6 bases). The sequencing used PBMCs, mostly from graft donor cells, collected 180 days after TCRalphabeta/CD19-depleted stem cell transplant. This receptor was obtained from a male patient between 2 and 15 years old who had a stem cell transplant for chronic granulomatous disease, so the T cells may come from the graft donor. The chain's CDR3 is CASSSEGTRKETQYF. The CDR3 DNA is TGTGCCAGCAGCTCCGAGGGGACACGAAAAGAGACCCAGTACTTC. Filled out from reference TRBV7-2 and TRBJ2-5, the complete variable domain reads GAGVSQSPSNKVTEKGKDVELRCDPISGHTALYWYRQSLGQGLEFLIYFQGNSAPDKSGLPSDRFSAERTGGSVSTLTIQRTQQEDSAVYLCASSSEGTRKETQYFGPGTRLLVL.